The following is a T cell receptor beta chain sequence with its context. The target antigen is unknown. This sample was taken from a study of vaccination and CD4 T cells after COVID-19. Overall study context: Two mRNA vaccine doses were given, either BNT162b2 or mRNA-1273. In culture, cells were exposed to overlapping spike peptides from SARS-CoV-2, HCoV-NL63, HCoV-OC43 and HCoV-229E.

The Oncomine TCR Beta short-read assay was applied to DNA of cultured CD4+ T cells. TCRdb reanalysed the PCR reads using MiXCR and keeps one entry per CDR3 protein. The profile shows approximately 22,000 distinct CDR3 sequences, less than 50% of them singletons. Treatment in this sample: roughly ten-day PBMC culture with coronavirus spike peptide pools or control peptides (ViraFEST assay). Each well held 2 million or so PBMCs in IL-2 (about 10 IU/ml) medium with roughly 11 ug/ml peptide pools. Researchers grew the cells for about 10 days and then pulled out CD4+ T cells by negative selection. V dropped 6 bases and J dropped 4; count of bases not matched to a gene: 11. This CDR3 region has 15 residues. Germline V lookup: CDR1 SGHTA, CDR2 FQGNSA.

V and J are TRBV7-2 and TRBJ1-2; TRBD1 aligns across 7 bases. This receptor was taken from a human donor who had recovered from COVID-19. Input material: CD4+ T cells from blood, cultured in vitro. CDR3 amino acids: CASSLNVNRGYGYTF. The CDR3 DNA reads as TGTGCCAGCAGTTTGAACGTAAACAGGGGCTATGGCTACACCTTC.